This T cell receptor (beta chain) comes out of a study of response to subunit inactivated influenza vaccine. The study, taken as a whole, reports: Only a handful of new T cells, the authors suggested, are recruited with each seasonal influenza vaccination.

Trimming stripped 2 bases from V and 0 bases from J, with 11 bases between. This CDR3 has 16 residues. CDR1 SGHVS and CDR2 FQNEAQ come from the germline V gene. MiXCR, applied by TCRdb to the RT-PCR reads, yields one record per CDR3 protein. This table has more than 450,000 distinct CDR3 sequences, over 9.5% appearing once. The sample holds a few counts of this clonotype. Its antigen remains unidentified. Here the sequenced sample was PBMCs from blood, taken on the day of vaccination. The J gene is TRBJ2-1, the V gene TRBV7-8, with no clear D. This clonotype originated in a man aged 45-65 years who received an inactivated influenza vaccine. In DNA form, the CDR3 reads TGTGCCAGCAGCTTATCGGTCAGGAGCTCCTACAATGAGCAGTTCTTC. Encoded protein: CASSLSVRSSYNEQFF.